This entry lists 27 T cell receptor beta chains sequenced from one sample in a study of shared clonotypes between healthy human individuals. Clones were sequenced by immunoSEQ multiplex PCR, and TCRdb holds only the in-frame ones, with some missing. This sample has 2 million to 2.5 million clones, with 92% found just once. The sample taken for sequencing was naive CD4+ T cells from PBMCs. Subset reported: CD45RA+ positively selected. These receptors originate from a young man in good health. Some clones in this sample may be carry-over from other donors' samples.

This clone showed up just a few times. The CDR3 sequence: CASSRTGRYGYTF. As DNA, the CDR3 is TGTGCCAGCAGCCGGACAGGGCGGTATGGCTACACCTTC. V is TRBV11-1 and J is TRBJ1-2; TRBD1 matches 8 bases. The CDR3 totals 13 residues. Germline-derived CDR1 and CDR2 are SGHAT and FQDESV (reference sequence). V trimming: 5 bases; J trimming: 5 bases; junction bases outside the gene matches: 4.

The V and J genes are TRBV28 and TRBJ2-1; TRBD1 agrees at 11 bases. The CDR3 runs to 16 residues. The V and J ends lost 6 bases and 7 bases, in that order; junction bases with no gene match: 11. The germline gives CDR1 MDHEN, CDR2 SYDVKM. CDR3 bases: TGTGCCAGCAGGCCCGCCGGGACAGGGGGACAGAATGAGCAGTTCTTC. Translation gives CASRPAGTGGQNEQFF.

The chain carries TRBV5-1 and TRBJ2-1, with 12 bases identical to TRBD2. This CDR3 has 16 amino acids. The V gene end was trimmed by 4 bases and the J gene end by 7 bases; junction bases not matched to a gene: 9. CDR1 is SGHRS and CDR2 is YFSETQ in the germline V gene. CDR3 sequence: CASSPSTSGRPNEQFF. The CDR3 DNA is TGCGCCAGCAGCCCTTCTACTAGCGGGAGGCCGAATGAGCAGTTCTTC.

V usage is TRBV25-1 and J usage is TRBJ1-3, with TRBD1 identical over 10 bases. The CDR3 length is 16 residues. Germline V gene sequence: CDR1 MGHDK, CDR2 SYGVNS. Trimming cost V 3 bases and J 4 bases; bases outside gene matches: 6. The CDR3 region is CASSDRPGQGGNTIYF. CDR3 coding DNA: TGTGCCAGCAGTGATCGTCCGGGACAGGGGGGAAACACCATATATTTT.

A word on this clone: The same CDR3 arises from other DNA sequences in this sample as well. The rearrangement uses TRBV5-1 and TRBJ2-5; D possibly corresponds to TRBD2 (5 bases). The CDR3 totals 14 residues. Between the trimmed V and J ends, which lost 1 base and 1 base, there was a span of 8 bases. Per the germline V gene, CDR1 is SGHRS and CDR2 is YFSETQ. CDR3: CASSLPGSQETQYF. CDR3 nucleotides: TGCGCCAGCAGCTTGCCGGGGAGCCAAGAGACCCAGTACTTC.

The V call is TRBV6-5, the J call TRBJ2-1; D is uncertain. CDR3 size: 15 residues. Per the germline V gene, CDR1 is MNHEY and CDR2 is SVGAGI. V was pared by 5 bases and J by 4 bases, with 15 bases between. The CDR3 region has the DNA TGTGCCAGCAGTCTCGCCTCAGAAGGGTACAATGAGCAGTTCTTC. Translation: CASSLASEGYNEQFF.

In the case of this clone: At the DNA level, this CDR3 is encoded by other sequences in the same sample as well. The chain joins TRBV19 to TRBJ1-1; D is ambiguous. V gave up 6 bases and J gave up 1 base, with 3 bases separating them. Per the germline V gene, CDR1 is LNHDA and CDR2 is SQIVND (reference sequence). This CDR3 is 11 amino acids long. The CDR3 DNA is TGTGCCAGTAGAGGGAACACTGAAGCTTTCTTT. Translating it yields CASRGNTEAFF.

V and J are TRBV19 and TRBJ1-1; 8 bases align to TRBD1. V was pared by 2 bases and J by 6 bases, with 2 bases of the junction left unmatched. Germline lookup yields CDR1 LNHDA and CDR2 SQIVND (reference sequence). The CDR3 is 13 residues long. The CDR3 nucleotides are TGTGCCAGTAGTATAACGGGACAGGCTGAAGCTTTCTTT. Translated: CASSITGQAEAFF.

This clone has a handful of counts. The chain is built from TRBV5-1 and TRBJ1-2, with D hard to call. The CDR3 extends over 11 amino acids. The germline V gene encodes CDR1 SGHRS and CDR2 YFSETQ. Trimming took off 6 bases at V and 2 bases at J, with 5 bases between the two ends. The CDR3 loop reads CASMDNYGYTF. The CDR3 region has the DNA TGCGCCAGCATGGACAACTATGGCTACACCTTC.

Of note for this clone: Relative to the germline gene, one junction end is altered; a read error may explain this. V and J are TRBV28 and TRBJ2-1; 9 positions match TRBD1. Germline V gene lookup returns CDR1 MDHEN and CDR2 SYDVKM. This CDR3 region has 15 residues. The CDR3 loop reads CTSLNRDRDIDEQFF. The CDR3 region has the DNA TGTACCAGCTTAAACCGGGACAGGGACATAGATGAGCAGTTCTTC.

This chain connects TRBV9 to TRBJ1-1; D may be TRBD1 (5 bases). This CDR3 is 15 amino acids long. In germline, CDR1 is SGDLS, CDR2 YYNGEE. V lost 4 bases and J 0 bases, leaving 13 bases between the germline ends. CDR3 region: CASSPRGTMNTEAFF. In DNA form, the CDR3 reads TGTGCCAGCAGCCCCCGCGGGACGATGAACACTGAAGCTTTCTTT.

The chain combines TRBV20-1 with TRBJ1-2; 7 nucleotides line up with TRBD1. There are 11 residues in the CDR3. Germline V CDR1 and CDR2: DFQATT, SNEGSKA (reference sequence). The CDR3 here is CRTTGSYGYTF. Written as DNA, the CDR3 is TGCAGGACGACAGGGTCCTATGGCTACACCTTC.

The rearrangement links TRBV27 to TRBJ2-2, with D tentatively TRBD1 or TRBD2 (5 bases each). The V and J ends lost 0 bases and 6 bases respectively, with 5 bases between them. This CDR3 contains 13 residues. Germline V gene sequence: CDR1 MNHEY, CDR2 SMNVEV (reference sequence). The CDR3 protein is CASSLSGAGELFF. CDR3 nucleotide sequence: TGTGCCAGCAGTTTATCGGGGGCCGGGGAGCTGTTTTTT.

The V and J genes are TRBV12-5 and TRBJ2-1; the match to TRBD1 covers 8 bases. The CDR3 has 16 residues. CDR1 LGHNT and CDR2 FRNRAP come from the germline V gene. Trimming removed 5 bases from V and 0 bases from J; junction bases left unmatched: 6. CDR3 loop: CASGLDRVGSYNEQFF. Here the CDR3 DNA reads TGTGCTAGTGGTCTGGACAGGGTAGGCTCCTACAATGAGCAGTTCTTC.

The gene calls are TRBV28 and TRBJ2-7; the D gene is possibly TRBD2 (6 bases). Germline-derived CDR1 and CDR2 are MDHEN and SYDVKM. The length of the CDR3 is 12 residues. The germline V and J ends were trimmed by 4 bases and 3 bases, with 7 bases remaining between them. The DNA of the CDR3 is TGTGCCAGCAGTTGGAGGGGCTACGAGCAGTACTTC. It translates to CASSWRGYEQYF.

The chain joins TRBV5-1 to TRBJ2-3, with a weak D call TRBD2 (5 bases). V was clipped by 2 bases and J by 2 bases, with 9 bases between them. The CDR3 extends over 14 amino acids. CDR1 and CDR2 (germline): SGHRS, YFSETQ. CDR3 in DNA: TGCGCCAGCAGCTTCGGCGGGTACACAGATACGCAGTATTTT. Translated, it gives CASSFGGYTDTQYF.

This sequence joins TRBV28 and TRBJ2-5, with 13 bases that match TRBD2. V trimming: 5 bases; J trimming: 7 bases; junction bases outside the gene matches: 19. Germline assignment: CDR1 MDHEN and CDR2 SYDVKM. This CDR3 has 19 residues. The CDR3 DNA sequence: TGTGCCAGCAGTGTAATTGGGGGAAAACTAGCGGGAGGGCATGGGACCCAGTACTTC. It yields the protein CASSVIGGKLAGGHGTQYF.

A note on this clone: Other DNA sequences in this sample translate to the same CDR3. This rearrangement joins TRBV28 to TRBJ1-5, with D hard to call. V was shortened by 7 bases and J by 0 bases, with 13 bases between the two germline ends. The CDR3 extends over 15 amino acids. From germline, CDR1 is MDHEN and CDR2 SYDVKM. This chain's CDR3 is CASKTGGNSNQPQHF. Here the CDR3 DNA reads TGTGCCAGCAAAACCGGCGGGAATAGCAATCAGCCCCAGCATTTT.

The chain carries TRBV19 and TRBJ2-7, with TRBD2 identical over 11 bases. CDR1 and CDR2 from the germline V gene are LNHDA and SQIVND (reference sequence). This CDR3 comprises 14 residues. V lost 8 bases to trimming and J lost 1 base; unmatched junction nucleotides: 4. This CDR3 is CASRLAGGSYEQYF. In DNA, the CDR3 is TGTGCCAGTCGCCTAGCGGGAGGATCCTACGAGCAGTACTTC.

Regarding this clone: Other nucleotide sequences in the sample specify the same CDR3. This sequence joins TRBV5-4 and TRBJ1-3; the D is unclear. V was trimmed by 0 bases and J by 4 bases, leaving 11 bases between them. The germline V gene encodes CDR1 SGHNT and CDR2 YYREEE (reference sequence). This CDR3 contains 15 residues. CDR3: CASSLDGGRGNTIYF. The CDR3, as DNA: TGTGCCAGCAGCTTGGATGGAGGGAGGGGAAACACCATATATTTT.

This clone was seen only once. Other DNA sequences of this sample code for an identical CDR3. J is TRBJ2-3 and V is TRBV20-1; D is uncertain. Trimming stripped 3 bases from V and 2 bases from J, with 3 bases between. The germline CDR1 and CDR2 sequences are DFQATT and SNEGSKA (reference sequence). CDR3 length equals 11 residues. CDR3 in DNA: TGCAGTGCTAGCGTCACAGATACGCAGTATTTT. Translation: CSASVTDTQYF.

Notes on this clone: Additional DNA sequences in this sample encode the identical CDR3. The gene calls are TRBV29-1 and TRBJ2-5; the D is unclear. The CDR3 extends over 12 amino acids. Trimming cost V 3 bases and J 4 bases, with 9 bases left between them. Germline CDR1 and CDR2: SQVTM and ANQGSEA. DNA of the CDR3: TGCAGCGTTGAGGGTCCGGGAGAGACCCAGTACTTC. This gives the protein CSVEGPGETQYF.

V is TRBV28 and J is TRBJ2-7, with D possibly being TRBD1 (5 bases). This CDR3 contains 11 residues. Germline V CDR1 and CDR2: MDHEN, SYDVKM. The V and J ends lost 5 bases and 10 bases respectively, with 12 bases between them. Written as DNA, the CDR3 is TGTGCCAGCAGTCCCTCAGGGCCACAGTACTTC. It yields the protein CASSPSGPQYF.

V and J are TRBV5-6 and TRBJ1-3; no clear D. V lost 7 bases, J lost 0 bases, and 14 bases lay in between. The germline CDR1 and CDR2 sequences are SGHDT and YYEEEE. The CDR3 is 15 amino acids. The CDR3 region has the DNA TGTGCCAGCGCAAAGAAGGGCAACTCTGGAAACACCATATATTTT. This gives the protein CASAKKGNSGNTIYF.

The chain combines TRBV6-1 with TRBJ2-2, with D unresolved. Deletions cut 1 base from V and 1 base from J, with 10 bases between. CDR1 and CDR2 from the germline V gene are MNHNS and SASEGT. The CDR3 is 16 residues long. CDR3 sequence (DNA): TGTGCCAGCAGTGAAGAGCTAGTTGGGAACACCGGGGAGCTGTTTTTT. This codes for CASSEELVGNTGELFF.

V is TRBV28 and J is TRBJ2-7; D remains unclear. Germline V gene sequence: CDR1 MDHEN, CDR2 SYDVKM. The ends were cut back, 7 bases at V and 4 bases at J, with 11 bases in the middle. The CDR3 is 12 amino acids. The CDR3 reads CASTGRIYEQYF. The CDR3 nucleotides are TGTGCCAGCACTGGAAGGATTTACGAGCAGTACTTC.

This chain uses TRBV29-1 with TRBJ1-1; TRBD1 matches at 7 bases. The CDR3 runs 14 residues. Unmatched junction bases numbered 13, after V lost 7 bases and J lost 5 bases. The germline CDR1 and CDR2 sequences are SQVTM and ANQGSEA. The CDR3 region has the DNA TGCAGCGCCGCCTTCGCAGGGGGAGAGACTGAAGCTTTCTTT. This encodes CSAAFAGGETEAFF.